These 30 T cell receptor beta chains were all obtained from the same sample, sequenced in a study of blood T cell repertoires in COVID-19. The data were produced by immunoSEQ multiplex PCR, yet TCRdb's version contains in-frame clones alone and is incomplete. The sample lists some 170,000 clones, around three quarters occurring once. Specimen: peripheral blood. These receptors all stem from a man aged 55 to 70 with acute or convalescent COVID-19.

The chain is built from TRBV10-1 and TRBJ1-1, with 7 bases identical to TRBD1. Per germline, CDR1 WNHNN and CDR2 SYGVQD (reference sequence). The CDR3 sequence is 14 residues long. After removal of 8 bases from V and 3 bases from J, the junction contained 9 bases not matched to a gene. CDR3 nucleotide sequence: TGCGCCAGCTCCGAAGGAGGGGGCTACACTGAAGCTTTCTTT. This gives the protein CASSEGGGYTEAFF.

J is TRBJ1-1 and V is TRBV2; no firm D call. This CDR3 is built from 14 residues. Trimming took 6 bases from V and 1 from J, leaving 12 bases between them. CDR1 is SNHLY and CDR2 is FYNNEI in the germline V gene. CDR3 in amino acids: CASSLLTGNTEAFF. CDR3 bases: TGTGCCAGCAGCCTACTGACTGGGAACACTGAAGCTTTCTTT.

DNA for the CDR3: TGTGCCAGTAGTTCCCAATCCTACAATGAGCAGTTCTTC. This gives the protein CASSSQSYNEQFF. The rearrangement links TRBV19 to TRBJ2-1; the D is unclear. From germline, CDR1 is LNHDA and CDR2 SQIVND (reference sequence). The CDR3 spans 13 residues. V was shortened by 5 bases and J by 1 base, with 6 bases between the two germline ends.

The chain has TRBV6-1 and TRBJ2-1; maybe TRBD2 (6 bases). This CDR3 comprises 13 residues. In germline, CDR1 is MNHNS, CDR2 SASEGT. Trimming removed 3 bases from V and 6 bases from J, with 9 bases in between. DNA of the CDR3: TGTGCCAGCAGTGAGCTCGGGGGCAATGAGCAGTTCTTC. Amino acids: CASSELGGNEQFF.

The rearrangement uses TRBV19 and TRBJ2-3; 10 bases are a match to TRBD2. Germline CDR1 and CDR2: LNHDA and SQIVND (reference sequence). This CDR3 has 17 residues. The V segment lost 5 bases and the J segment 0 bases; nucleotides outside the gene matches: 8. The CDR3 protein is CASSPHKRGGSTDTQYF. CDR3 DNA: TGTGCCAGTAGTCCCCATAAGCGGGGGGGAAGCACAGATACGCAGTATTTT.

This chain uses TRBV3-1 (or the pseudogene TRBV3-2) with TRBJ1-2; D is uncertain. The CDR3 has 11 amino acids. Germline V gene sequence: CDR1 LGHDT, CDR2 YNNKEL (reference sequence). The V end was cut by 8 bases, the J end by 4 bases, with 8 bases between. CDR3 region: CASAAGYGYTF. The CDR3 bases are TGTGCCAGCGCGGCGGGCTATGGCTACACCTTC.

V is TRBV7-8 and J is TRBJ2-5, with D possibly TRBD1 on 5 matching bases. Between the trimmed V and J ends, which lost 1 base and 5 bases, there was a span of 11 bases. This CDR3 has 14 residues. Looked up from germline, CDR1 is SGHVS and CDR2 is FQNEAQ. The CDR3 sequence is CASSLGPGPETQYF. Written as DNA, the CDR3 is TGTGCCAGCAGCTTAGGACCAGGGCCGGAGACCCAGTACTTC.

The chain has TRBV6-5 and TRBJ1-2; no definite D call. The germline gives CDR1 MNHEY, CDR2 SVGAGI. V gave up 7 bases and J gave up 5 bases, with 14 bases separating them. The CDR3 is made up of 13 amino acids. The CDR3 protein is CASTLSGGYGYTF. The CDR3 bases are TGTGCCAGCACCCTGAGTGGTGGTTATGGCTACACCTTC.

J is TRBJ1-5 and V is TRBV19, with TRBD1 matching 7 bases. J was trimmed by 7 bases and V by 6 bases; bases with no gene match: 6. The CDR3 length is 13 residues. Looked up from germline, CDR1 is LNHDA and CDR2 is SQIVND (reference sequence). CDR3 sequence: CASSEQGNQPQHF. In DNA, the CDR3 is TGTGCCAGTAGCGAACAGGGGAACCAGCCCCAGCATTTT.

In its sample, this clone was seen many times. This chain uses TRBV27 with TRBJ2-6; D might be TRBD2 (5 bases). The CDR3 is made up of 14 amino acids. Trimming pared 6 bases from V and 2 bases from J, leaving 8 bases between. CDR1 is MNHEY and CDR2 is SMNVEV in the germline V gene (reference sequence). The CDR3 nucleotides read TGTGCCAGCAGGACCGGGACTGGGGCCAACGTCCTGACTTTC. It codes for CASRTGTGANVLTF.

The chain links TRBV18 to TRBJ1-5; the match to TRBD1 covers 7 bases. Germline values: CDR1 KGHSH, CDR2 LQKENI. J was trimmed by 1 base and V by 1 base; bases with no gene match: 4. This CDR3 has 16 amino acids. CDR3 region: CASSPQTGASNQPQHF. The DNA for the CDR3 is TGTGCCAGCTCACCACAAACAGGGGCGAGCAATCAGCCCCAGCATTTT.

The chain uses TRBV11-3 and TRBJ1-1; 7 bases map to TRBD1. The CDR3 runs 13 residues. V lost 5 bases to trimming and J lost 3 bases; unmatched junction nucleotides: 3. Germline CDR1 SGHNT, CDR2 YENEEA. CDR3 sequence (DNA): TGTGCCAGCAGCACCCAGGGGGACACTGAAGCTTTCTTT. It translates to CASSTQGDTEAFF.

J is TRBJ2-7 and V is TRBV5-4; the match to TRBD1 covers 8 bases. The ends lost 5 bases at V and 6 bases at J; junction bases unmatched: 10. CDR1 and CDR2 (germline): SGHNT, YYREEE (reference sequence). This CDR3 is 14 amino acids long. CDR3 protein: CASRDPQGGGEQYF. Here the CDR3 DNA reads TGTGCCAGCAGGGATCCACAGGGGGGTGGCGAGCAGTACTTC.

The J gene is TRBJ2-5, the V gene TRBV11-3; 8 nucleotides align to TRBD1. Per the germline V gene, CDR1 is SGHNT and CDR2 is YENEEA. This CDR3 region has 13 residues. J gave up 4 bases and V 4 bases, and 2 bases lay outside the gene matches. The CDR3 sequence: CASSSDRGETQYF. CDR3 in DNA: TGTGCCAGCAGCTCAGACAGGGGAGAGACCCAGTACTTC.

This chain links TRBV18 with TRBJ1-5; D might be TRBD1 (5 bases). Between the trimmed V and J ends, which lost 3 bases and 5 bases, there was a span of 8 bases. Germline lookup yields CDR1 KGHSH and CDR2 LQKENI. The CDR3 sequence is 13 residues long. CDR3 in amino acids: CASSPGGDQPQHF. CDR3 bases: TGTGCCAGCTCACCCGGGGGGGATCAGCCCCAGCATTTT.

Comments on this clone: The sample carries other DNA sequences with the same CDR3. The rearrangement uses TRBV11-2 and TRBJ1-1; the match to TRBD1 covers 7 bases. With V trimmed by 1 base and J by 2 bases, 4 bases remained unmatched. Looked up from germline, CDR1 is SGHAT and CDR2 is FQNNGV. This CDR3 contains 15 residues. CDR3 bases: TGTGCCAGCAGCTTAGGTGGACAGGCAAACACTGAAGCTTTCTTT. Protein sequence: CASSLGGQANTEAFF.

The genes are TRBV19 and TRBJ1-3; no definite D call. This CDR3 spans 15 amino acids. Germline CDR1 and CDR2: LNHDA and SQIVND (reference sequence). Trimming stripped 7 bases from V and 0 bases from J, with 13 bases between. CDR3 coding DNA: TGTGCCAGTACCACCGACTTCAGCTCTGGAAACACCATATATTTT. This gives the protein CASTTDFSSGNTIYF.

The CDR3 DNA reads as TGCGCCAGCAGCTTAGGATCGGGTTACGATCGAGCTTTCTTT. This codes for CASSLGSGYDRAFF. V usage is TRBV5-1 and J usage is TRBJ1-1; unclear D gene. CDR3 length: 14 amino acids. V was trimmed by 2 bases and J by 10 bases, leaving 18 bases between them. Germline CDR1 is SGHRS and CDR2 is YFSETQ.

V is TRBV6-5 and J is TRBJ1-4; maybe TRBD1 (5 bases). Germline values: CDR1 MNHEY, CDR2 SVGAGI. Trimming removed 11 bases at V and 7 bases at J, with 17 bases between. CDR3 size: 13 residues. Written as DNA, the CDR3 is TGTGCCGGTGCGCGGGGGTGGGGTGAAAAACTGTTTTTT. Its protein product is CAGARGWGEKLFF.

The J gene is TRBJ2-7, the V gene TRBV9; TRBD1 agrees at 10 bases. This CDR3 spans 15 amino acids. From germline, CDR1 is SGDLS and CDR2 YYNGEE. Trimming took 0 bases from V and 3 from J; bases not matched to a gene: 3. The DNA of the CDR3 is TGTGCCAGCAGCGTAGGAGGGACAGGGGTCTACGAGCAGTACTTC. This codes for CASSVGGTGVYEQYF.

This chain connects TRBV9 to TRBJ2-5, with TRBD2 identical over 12 bases. J was trimmed by 5 bases and V by 0 bases; bases with no gene match: 11. The length of the CDR3 is 18 residues. Germline loops: CDR1 SGDLS, CDR2 YYNGEE. The CDR3 nucleotides are TGTGCCAGCAGCGTAGGACTAGCGGGGGAACGGTCGAGGGAGACCCAGTACTTC. Its protein is CASSVGLAGERSRETQYF. Using reference TRBV9 and TRBJ2-5 for the parts outside the CDR3, the full variable domain is DSGVTQTPKHLITATGQRVTLRCSPRSGDLSVYWYQQSLDQGLQFLIQYYNGEERAKGNILERFSAQQFPDLHSELNLSSLELGDSALYFCASSVGLAGERSRETQYFGPGTRLLVL.

The chain combines TRBV4-1 with TRBJ1-1; 9 positions agree with TRBD1. After removal of 2 bases from V and 3 bases from J, the junction contained 10 bases not matched to a gene. This CDR3 is built from 17 residues. Germline loops: CDR1 MGHRA, CDR2 YSYEKL. The CDR3 nucleotides are TGCGCCAGCAGCCAAATACAGGGGGCGGACATCGACACTGAAGCTTTCTTT. As protein: CASSQIQGADIDTEAFF.

The chain has TRBV5-1 and TRBJ2-5; TRBD1 aligns across 8 bases. CDR3 length: 12 amino acids. The J segment lost 3 bases and the V segment lost 5 bases, leaving 0 bases of the junction unmatched. Germline V CDR1 and CDR2: SGHRS, YFSETQ. DNA for the CDR3: TGCGCCAGCAGGGACAGGGAAGAGACCCAGTACTTC. As protein: CASRDREETQYF.

This clone was detected once. CDR3 sequence reads: CASSQDHRGMYEQYF. CDR3 bases: TGCGCCAGCAGCCAAGATCACAGGGGAATGTACGAGCAGTACTTC. The rearrangement uses TRBV4-3 and TRBJ2-7; the match to TRBD1 covers 7 bases. Germline CDR1 and CDR2: LGHNA and YSLEER. V gave up 0 bases and J gave up 4 bases; unmatched junction bases: 6. The CDR3 has 15 amino acids.

The rearrangement joins TRBV7-2 to TRBJ2-2, with D maybe TRBD1 (6 bases). The length of the CDR3 is 14 residues. The V and J ends lost 6 bases and 4 bases respectively, with 12 bases between them. CDR1 is SGHTA and CDR2 is FQGNSA in the germline V gene. Here the CDR3 DNA reads TGTGCCAGCAGGGATGGACAGTCCACCGGGGAGCTGTTTTTT. It codes for CASRDGQSTGELFF. Drawing the rest from reference TRBV7-2 and TRBJ2-2, the complete variable domain is GAGVSQSPSNKVTEKGKDVELRCDPISGHTALYWYRQSLGQGLEFLIYFQGNSAPDKSGLPSDRFSAERTGGSVSTLTIQRTQQEDSAVYLCASRDGQSTGELFFGEGSRLTVL.

The chain carries TRBV28 and TRBJ1-2; D unclear. Germline CDR1 MDHEN, CDR2 SYDVKM. The V end was cut by 7 bases, the J end by 2 bases, with 14 bases between. This CDR3 is built from 14 residues. This CDR3 is CASIGEGANYGYTF. The DNA for the CDR3 is TGTGCCAGCATCGGAGAGGGAGCAAACTATGGCTACACCTTC.

CDR3 sequence (DNA): TGTGCCAGCAGCGTGGGGGGCAGCTCCTACGAGCAGTACTTC. Its protein is CASSVGGSSYEQYF. The rearrangement joins TRBV5-5 to TRBJ2-7; the D gene could be TRBD1 or TRBD2 (6 bases each). CDR1 and CDR2 (germline): SGHKS, YYEKEE (reference sequence). The CDR3 contains 14 residues. The V and J ends lost 4 bases and 0 bases respectively, with 11 bases between them. Variable domain in full (rest from reference TRBV5-5 and TRBJ2-7): DAGVTQSPTHLIKTRGQQVTLRCSPISGHKSVSWYQQVLGQGPQFIFQYYEKEERGRGNFPDRFSARQFPNYSSELNVNALLLGDSALYLCASSVGGSSYEQYFGPGTRLTVT.

The chain carries TRBV7-2 and TRBJ2-1; a weak D match, TRBD2 (5 bases). V lost 0 bases and J 8 bases, leaving 11 bases between the germline ends. In germline, CDR1 is SGHTA, CDR2 FQGNSA. This CDR3 spans 14 amino acids. This chain's CDR3 is CASSLANKRDEQFF. CDR3 DNA: TGTGCCAGCAGCTTAGCGAACAAGAGGGATGAGCAGTTCTTC.

This chain joins TRBV28 and TRBJ2-7, with TRBD1 identical over 7 bases. V gave up 2 bases and J gave up 0 bases; unmatched junction bases: 4. Germline V gene data show CDR1 as MDHEN and CDR2 as SYDVKM. This CDR3 has 15 residues. The CDR3 is CASSLTGVSSYEQYF. DNA of the CDR3: TGTGCCAGCAGTTTAACAGGGGTTTCCTCCTACGAGCAGTACTTC. Full variable domain (outside the CDR3, taken from reference TRBV28 and TRBJ2-7): DVKVTQSSRYLVKRTGEKVFLECVQDMDHENMFWYRQDPGLGLRLIYFSYDVKMKEKGDIPEGYSVSREKKERFSLILESASTNQTSMYLCASSLTGVSSYEQYFGPGTRLTVT.

This chain links TRBV11-3 with TRBJ2-2; D possibly corresponds to TRBD2 (6 bases). The CDR3 runs to 15 residues. Trimming removed 5 bases from V and 0 bases from J, with 10 bases in between. Germline assignment: CDR1 SGHNT and CDR2 YENEEA. The chain's CDR3 is CASSAGLSNTGELFF. The DNA for the CDR3 is TGTGCCAGCAGCGCGGGACTCTCGAACACCGGGGAGCTGTTTTTT. Combining the CDR3 with reference TRBV11-3 and TRBJ2-2 gives the whole variable domain EAGVVQSPRYKIIEKKQPVAFWCNPISGHNTLYWYLQNLGQGPELLIRYENEEAVDDSQLPKDRFSAERLKGVDSTLKIQPAELGDSAVYLCASSAGLSNTGELFFGEGSRLTVL.